This T cell receptor beta chain appears in the sequencing data of a study of neurological immune-mediated disorders (dated by TCRdb to the late 2010s). At the level of the whole study: Peripheral blood TCR-beta repertoires from HTLV-I-associated myelopathy (HAM/TSP) patients, multiple sclerosis patients and healthy controls were compared by UMI-based sequencing. The approximately 100 TCR-beta libraries included longitudinal samples, technical triplicates and paired sorted CD4+ and CD8+ T-cell subsets alongside PBMC samples. Longitudinal HAM/TSP and healthy donors had 3 time-points each (about 3-45 month intervals). The cohort comprised 68 subjects: about 15 HAM/TSP patients, 35 or so multiple sclerosis patients and approximately 20 healthy controls.

The CDR1 and CDR2 encoded by the germline V gene are SNHLY and FYNNEI. The CDR3 has 15 amino acids, counting the end cysteine and phenylalanine. The kept DNA is CDR3 alone, 45 bases in frame from the first base. Germline trimming amounts to 5 bases on V and 2 bases on J, with 5 as the count of junction bases outside the gene matches. Ten or more counts support this clonotype. The clone's antigen remains unknown. No much larger clone is present one base from it, and per-base qualities are unavailable. Overall study results and their limits: Expanded clones from different subjects shared no identical CDR3 amino acid sequences, which suggests that TCR-beta repertoires were private in all groups. TCR clonal expansion was greatest in HAM/TSP patients and smallest in MS patients, who ranked below even healthy controls.

To synthesize cDNA, template-switch 5'RACE was performed with a primer carrying a 10-nucleotide random unique molecular identifier so that each TCR transcript was tagged. Each sequencing run produced over 170 million TCR-beta sequences covering 15-18 subjects. The RNeasy kit was used for extraction of total RNA. TCR-beta VDJ regions were amplified with primers for the TCR constant region and the 5'RACE anchor, using the KAPA Real-time Library Amplification kit. A first PCR added sample indexes and Illumina adaptors, and a second PCR then raised library yield. After Ampure bead purification, the roughly 650 bp TCR product was size-selected on a 2% E-gel SizeSelection system. Before pooling, libraries had their quality checked on a Bioanalyzer, their concentration measured with Qubit, and their quantity determined with the Kapa Library Quantification kit. An Illumina HiSeq 2500 was used to sequence the libraries paired-end at 2 x 150 bp. To increase sequence diversity, roughly 24-30% phiX was spiked into each library pool. Regarding the original processing steps: Quality-filtered reads were processed with the UMI-based MiGEC pipeline, which removed over 80% of raw TCR sequences during error correction. VDJ genes were aligned to IMGT germline references, and each clonotype was defined by a unique CDR3 amino acid sequence together with V-J genes. Clonal expansion, Shannon diversity and CDR3 relatedness were evaluated with VDJtools (CalcPairwiseDistances, ClusterSamples), while phylogenetic trees were built in CLCbio workbench. Expanded clones were defined as having at least 8 unique UMIs, based on coefficient-of-variation modelling across technical triplicates. In TCRdb, the public reads were trimmed at Q25 with fastp and aligned with MiXCR, with productive beta chains retained. Each CDR3 protein gets just one entry, which takes the most common genes and DNA from the rows behind it. Here the V and J calls rest on TCRdb's processing, not on the authors' analysis. The sample table shows 85,000 to 110,000 distinct CDR3 sequences, and under 14% are seen once. The ten largest clones take up under 4% of the sample.

Taken with the paper, the label for time point translates to: longitudinal time-point 3. Unsorted PBMC libraries were generated from 2 million PBMCs stored in RNAlater at -80 °C until RNA extraction. PBMCs were separated from peripheral blood using Ficoll-Hypaque density gradient centrifugation and then cryopreserved in liquid nitrogen. Material: PBMCs. The sequence joins TRBV2 to TRBJ2-3; TRBD2 agrees with 9 junctional bases. The sequence was collected from a female donor with HTLV-1-associated myelopathy (HAM/TSP). CDR3 protein: CASSSLAGYTDTQYF. The sequenced DNA: TGTGCCAGCAGTTCACTAGCGGGTTACACAGATACGCAGTATTTT. This CDR3, with the reference TRBV2 and TRBJ2-3 proteins standing in past its ends, gives the full variable domain EPEVTQTPSHQVTQMGQEVILRCVPISNHLYFYWYRQILGQKVEFLVSFYNNEISEKSEIFDDQFSVERPDGSNFTLKIRSTKLEDSAMYFCASSSLAGYTDTQYFGPGTRLTVL.